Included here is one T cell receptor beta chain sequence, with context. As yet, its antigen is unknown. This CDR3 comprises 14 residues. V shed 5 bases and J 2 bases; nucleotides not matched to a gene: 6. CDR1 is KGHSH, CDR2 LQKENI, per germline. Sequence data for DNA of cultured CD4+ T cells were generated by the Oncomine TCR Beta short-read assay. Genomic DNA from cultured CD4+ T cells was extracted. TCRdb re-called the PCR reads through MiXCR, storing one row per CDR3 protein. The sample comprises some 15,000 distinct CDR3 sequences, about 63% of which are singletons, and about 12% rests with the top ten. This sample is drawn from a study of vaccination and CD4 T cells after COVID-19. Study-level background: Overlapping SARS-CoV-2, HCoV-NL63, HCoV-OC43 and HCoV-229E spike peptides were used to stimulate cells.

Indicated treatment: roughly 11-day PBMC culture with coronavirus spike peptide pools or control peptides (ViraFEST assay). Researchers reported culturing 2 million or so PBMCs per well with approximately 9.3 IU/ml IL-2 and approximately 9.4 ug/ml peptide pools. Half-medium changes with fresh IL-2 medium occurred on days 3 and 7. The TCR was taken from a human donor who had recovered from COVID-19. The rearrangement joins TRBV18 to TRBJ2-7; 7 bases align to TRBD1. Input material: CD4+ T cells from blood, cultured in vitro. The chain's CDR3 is CASSSWDRTYEQYF. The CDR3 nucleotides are TGTGCCAGCTCATCCTGGGACAGAACCTACGAGCAGTACTTC.